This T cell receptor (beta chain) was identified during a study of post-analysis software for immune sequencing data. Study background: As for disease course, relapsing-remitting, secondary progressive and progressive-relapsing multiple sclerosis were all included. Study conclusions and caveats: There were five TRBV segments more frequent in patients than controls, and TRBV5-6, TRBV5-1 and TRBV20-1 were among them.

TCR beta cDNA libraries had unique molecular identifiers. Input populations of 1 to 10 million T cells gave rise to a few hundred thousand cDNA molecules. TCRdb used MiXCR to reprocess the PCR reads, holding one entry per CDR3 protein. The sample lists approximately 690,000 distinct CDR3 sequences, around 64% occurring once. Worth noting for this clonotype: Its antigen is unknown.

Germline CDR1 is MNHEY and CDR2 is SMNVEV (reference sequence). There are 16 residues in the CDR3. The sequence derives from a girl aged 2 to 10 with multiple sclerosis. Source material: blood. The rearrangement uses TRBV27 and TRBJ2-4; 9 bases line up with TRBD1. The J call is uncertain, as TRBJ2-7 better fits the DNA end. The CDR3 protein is CASSLRDRGYGYEQYF. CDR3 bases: TGTGCCAGCAGTTTACGTGACAGGGGGTATGGATACGAGCAGTACTTC.